This T cell receptor (beta chain) was sequenced in a study of T cell clones after liver transplantation. Whole-study findings and limits: Donor-reactive sequences fell more than third party-reactive ones, suggesting partial deletion.

CDR1 and CDR2 from the germline V gene are LGHNA and YNFKEQ. Deletions cut 6 bases from V and 8 bases from J, with 13 bases between. This CDR3 spans 13 amino acids. Clones were read by immunoSEQ multiplex PCR, and TCRdb kept only the in-frame ones, dropping some. The sample lists a few hundred clones; about 46% were seen once. Proliferating CFSE-low MLR cells were sequenced to define alloreactive TCRbeta sequences. Details on this clone: Antigen unknown.

Sequences were obtained from CD4+ T cells from cultured PBMCs. The TCR sequence derives from a human patient who received a liver transplant. Some T cells may possibly be graft donor cells. The chain employs TRBV4-2 and TRBJ1-4; D ambiguous. The CDR3 nucleotides are TGTGCCAGCAGGGATCTGGTGGAGGAAAAACTGTTTTTT. Amino acid sequence: CASRDLVEEKLFF.